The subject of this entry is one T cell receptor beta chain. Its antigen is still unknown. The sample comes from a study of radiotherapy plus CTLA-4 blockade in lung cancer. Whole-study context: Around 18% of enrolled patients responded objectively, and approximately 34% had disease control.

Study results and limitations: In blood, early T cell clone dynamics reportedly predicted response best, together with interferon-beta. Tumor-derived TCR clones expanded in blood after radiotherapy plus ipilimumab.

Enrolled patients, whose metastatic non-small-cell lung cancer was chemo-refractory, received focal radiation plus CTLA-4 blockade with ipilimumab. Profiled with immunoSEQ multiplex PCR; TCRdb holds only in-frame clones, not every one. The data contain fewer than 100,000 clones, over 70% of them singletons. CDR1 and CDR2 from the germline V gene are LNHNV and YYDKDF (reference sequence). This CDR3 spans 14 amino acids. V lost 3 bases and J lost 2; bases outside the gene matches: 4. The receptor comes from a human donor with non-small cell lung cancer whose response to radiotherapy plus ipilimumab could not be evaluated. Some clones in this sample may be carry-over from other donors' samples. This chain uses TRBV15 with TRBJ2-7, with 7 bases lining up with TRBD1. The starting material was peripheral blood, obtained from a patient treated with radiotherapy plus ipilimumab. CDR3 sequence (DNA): TGTGCCACCAGCAGGGGGACAGCTCCCTACGAGCAGTACTTC. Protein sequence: CATSRGTAPYEQYF.